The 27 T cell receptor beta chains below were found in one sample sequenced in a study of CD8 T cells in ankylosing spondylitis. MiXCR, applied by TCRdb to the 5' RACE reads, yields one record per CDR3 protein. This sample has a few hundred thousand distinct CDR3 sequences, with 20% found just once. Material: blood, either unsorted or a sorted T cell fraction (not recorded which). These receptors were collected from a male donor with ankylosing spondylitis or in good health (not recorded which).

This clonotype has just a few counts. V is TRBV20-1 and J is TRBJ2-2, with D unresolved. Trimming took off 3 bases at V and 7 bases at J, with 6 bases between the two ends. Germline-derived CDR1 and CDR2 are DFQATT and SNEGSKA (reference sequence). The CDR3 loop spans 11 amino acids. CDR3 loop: CSASQDGELFF. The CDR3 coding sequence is TGCAGTGCTAGCCAGGACGGGGAGCTGTTTTTT.

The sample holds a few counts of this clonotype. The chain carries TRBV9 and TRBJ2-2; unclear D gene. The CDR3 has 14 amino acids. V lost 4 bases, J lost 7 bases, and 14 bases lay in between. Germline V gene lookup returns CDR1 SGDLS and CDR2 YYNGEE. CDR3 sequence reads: CASSPGRLNGELFF. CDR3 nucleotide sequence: TGTGCCAGCAGCCCCGGCCGTCTAAACGGGGAGCTGTTTTTT.

Here the CDR3 DNA reads TGTGCCACCAGTGATTTCCGCAAGGGTACTCAAGAGACCCAGTACTTC. Translation gives CATSDFRKGTQETQYF. V usage is TRBV24-1 and J usage is TRBJ2-5, with D uncertain. CDR3 length: 16 amino acids. V shed 1 base and J shed 2 bases, with 13 bases lying between them. CDR1 is KGHDR, CDR2 SFDVKD, per germline.

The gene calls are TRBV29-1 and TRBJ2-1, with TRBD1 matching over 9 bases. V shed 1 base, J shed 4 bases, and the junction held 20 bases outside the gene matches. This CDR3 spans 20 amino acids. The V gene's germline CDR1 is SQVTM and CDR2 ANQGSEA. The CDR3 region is CSVEGPFRAVGQGYYNEQFF. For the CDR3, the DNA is TGCAGCGTTGAAGGTCCATTCCGGGCAGTCGGACAGGGGTATTACAATGAGCAGTTCTTC.

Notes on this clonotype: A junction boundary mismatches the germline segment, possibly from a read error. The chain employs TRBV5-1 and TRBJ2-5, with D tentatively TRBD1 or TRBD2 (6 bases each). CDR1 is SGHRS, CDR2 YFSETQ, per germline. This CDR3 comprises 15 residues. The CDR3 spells CASSLEGGPREAQYF. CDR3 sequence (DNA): TGCGCCAGCAGCTTGGAAGGGGGGCCAAGAGAGGCCCAGTACTTC.

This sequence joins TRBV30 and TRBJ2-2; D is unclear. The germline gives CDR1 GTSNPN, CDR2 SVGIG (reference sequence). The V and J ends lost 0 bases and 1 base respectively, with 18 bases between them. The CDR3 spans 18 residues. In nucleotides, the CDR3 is TGTGCCTGGAGTGTATCCAGTTTTGGGCATGTGAACACCGGGGAGCTGTTTTTT. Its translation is CAWSVSSFGHVNTGELFF.

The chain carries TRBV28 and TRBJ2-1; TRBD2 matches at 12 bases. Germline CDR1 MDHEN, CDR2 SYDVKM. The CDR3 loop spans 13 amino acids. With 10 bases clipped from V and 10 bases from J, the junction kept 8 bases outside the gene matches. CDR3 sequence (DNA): TGTGCCACCTCGACTAGCGGGAGAGGCGAGCAGTTCTTC. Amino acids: CATSTSGRGEQFF.

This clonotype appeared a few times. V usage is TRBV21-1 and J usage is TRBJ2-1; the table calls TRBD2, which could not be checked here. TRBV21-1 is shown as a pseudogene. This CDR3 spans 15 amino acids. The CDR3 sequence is CASSKREAPYNEQFF. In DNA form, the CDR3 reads TGTGCCAGCAGCAAGAGGGAGGCCCCCTACAATGAGCAGTTCTTC.

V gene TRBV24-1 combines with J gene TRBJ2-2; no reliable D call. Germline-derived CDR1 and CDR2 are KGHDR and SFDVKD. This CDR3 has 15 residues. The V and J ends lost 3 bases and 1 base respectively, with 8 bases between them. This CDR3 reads CATSDLYKNTGELFF. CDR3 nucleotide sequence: TGTGCCACCAGTGATCTCTACAAGAACACCGGGGAGCTGTTTTTT.

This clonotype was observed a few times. CDR3 DNA sequence: TGTGCCAGCAGCGTCGACAGGGTCGGGGAGCAGTACGTC. It specifies CASSVDRVGEQYV. This chain links TRBV7-2 with TRBJ2-7, with TRBD1 matching 7 bases. Unmatched junction bases numbered 8, after V lost 5 bases and J lost 7 bases. The germline gives CDR1 SGHTA, CDR2 FQGNSA. This CDR3 spans 13 amino acids.

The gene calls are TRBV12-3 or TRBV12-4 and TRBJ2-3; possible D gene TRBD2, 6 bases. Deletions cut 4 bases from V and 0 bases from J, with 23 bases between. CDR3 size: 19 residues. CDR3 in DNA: TGTGCCAGCAGTTCCCAGGTGTTTAGGGCGGGGAAAAGCACAGATACGCAGTATTTT. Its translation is CASSSQVFRAGKSTDTQYF.

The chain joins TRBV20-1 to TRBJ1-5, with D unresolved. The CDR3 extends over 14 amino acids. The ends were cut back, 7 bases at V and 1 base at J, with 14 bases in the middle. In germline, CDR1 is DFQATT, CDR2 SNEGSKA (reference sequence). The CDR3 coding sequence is TGCAGTGTTTTGGGAGACGGGAGCAATCAGCCCCAGCATTTT. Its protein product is CSVLGDGSNQPQHF.

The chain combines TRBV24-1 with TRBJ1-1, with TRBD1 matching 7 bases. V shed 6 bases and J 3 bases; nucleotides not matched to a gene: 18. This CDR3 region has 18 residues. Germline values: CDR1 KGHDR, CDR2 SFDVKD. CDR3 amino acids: CATSYPEETGYSDTEAFF. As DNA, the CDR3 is TGTGCCACCAGTTACCCAGAGGAGACAGGGTACTCGGACACTGAAGCTTTCTTT.

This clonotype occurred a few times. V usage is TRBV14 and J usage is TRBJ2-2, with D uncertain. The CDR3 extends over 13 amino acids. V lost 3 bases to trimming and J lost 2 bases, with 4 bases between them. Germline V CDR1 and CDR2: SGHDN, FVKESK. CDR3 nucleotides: TGTGCCAGCAGCCAGATAAACACCGGGGAGCTGTTTTTT. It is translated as CASSQINTGELFF.

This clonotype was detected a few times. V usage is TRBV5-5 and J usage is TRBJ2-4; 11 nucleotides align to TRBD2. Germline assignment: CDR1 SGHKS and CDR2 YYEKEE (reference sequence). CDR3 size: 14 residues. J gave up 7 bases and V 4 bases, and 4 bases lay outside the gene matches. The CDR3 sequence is CASSPSGRRNIQYF. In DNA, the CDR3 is TGTGCCAGCAGCCCTAGCGGGAGGAGGAACATTCAGTACTTC. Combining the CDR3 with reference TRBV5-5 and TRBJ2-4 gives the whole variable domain DAGVTQSPTHLIKTRGQQVTLRCSPISGHKSVSWYQQVLGQGPQFIFQYYEKEERGRGNFPDRFSARQFPNYSSELNVNALLLGDSALYLCASSPSGRRNIQYFGAGTRLSVL.

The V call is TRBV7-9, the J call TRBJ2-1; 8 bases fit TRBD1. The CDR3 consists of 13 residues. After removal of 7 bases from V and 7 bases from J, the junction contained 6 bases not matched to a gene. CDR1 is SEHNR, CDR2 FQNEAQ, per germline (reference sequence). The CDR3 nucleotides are TGTGCCAGCATTGGACAGGGTGGGAATGAGCAGTTCTTC. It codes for CASIGQGGNEQFF.

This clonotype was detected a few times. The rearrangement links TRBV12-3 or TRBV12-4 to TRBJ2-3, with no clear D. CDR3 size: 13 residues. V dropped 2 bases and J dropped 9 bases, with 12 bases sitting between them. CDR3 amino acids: CASSLLSSGTQYF. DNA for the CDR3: TGTGCCAGCAGTTTACTATCGAGTGGGACGCAGTATTTT.

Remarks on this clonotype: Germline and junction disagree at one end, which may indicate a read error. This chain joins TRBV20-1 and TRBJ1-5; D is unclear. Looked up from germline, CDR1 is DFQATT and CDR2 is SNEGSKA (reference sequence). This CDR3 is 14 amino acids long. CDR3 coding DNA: TGCAGTACTAGAGAGATGCGTGGGAATCAGCCCCAGCATTTT. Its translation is CSTREMRGNQPQHF.

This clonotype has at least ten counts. The CDR3 nucleotides read TGTGCCAGCACCTACGACCAGGATTCACCCCTCCACTTT. It specifies CASTYDQDSPLHF. The chain is built from TRBV12-3 or TRBV12-4 and TRBJ1-6; D unclear. CDR3 size: 13 residues. Trimming removed 7 bases at V and 8 bases at J, with 12 bases between.

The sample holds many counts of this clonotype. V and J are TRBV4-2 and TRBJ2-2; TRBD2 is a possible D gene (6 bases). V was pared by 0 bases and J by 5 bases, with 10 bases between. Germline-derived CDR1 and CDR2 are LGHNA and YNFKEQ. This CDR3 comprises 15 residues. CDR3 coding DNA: TGTGCCAGCAGCCAAGATCTGCGGGATACCGGGGAGCTGTTTTTT. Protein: CASSQDLRDTGELFF.

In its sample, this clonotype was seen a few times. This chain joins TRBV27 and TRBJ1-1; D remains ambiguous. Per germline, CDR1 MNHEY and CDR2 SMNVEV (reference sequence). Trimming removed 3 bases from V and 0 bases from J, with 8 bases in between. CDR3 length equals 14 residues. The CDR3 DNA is TGTGCCAGCAGTTTTGAAGGAATGAACACTGAAGCTTTCTTT. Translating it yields CASSFEGMNTEAFF.

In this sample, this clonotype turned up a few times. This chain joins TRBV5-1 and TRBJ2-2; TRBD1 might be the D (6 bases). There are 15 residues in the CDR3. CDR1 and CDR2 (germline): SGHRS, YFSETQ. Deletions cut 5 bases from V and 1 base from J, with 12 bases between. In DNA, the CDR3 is TGCGCCAGCAGGTACAACAGGGAGAACACCGGGGAGCTGTTTTTT. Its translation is CASRYNRENTGELFF.

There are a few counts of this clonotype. CDR3 in DNA: TGCAGTGCTAGAAAAGCGGGAGGATCCACAGATACGCAGTATTTT. Its translation: CSARKAGGSTDTQYF. The gene calls are TRBV20-1 and TRBJ2-3, with 9 positions matching TRBD2. CDR3 length: 15 amino acids. Germline V gene sequence: CDR1 DFQATT, CDR2 SNEGSKA (reference sequence). The trim removed 2 bases at V and 2 bases at J, leaving 5 bases unmatched.

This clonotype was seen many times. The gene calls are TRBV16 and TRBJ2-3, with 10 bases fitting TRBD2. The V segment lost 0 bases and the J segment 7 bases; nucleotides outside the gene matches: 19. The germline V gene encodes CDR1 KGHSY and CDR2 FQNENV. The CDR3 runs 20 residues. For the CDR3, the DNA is TGTGCCAGCAGCCAATCGCCCCTGGGCCAACTAGCGGGAAAGTGGAATACGCAGTATTTT. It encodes CASSQSPLGQLAGKWNTQYF.

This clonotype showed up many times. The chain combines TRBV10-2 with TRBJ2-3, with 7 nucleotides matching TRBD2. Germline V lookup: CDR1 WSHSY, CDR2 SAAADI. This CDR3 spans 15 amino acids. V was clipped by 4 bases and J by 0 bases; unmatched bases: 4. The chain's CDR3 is CASSGGTTSTDTQYF. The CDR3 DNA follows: TGCGCCAGCAGTGGTGGGACTACAAGCACAGATACGCAGTATTTT.

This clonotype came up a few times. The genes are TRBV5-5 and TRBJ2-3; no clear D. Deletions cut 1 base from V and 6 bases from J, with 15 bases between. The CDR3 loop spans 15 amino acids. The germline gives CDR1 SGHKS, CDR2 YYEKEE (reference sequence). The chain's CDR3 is CASSLWGITGDTQYF. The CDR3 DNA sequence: TGTGCCAGCAGCTTGTGGGGAATCACTGGGGATACGCAGTATTTT.

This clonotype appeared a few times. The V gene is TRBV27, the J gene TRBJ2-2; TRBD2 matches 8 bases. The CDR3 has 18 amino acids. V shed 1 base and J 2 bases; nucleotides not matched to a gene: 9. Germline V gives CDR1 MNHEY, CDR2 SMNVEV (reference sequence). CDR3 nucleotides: TGTGCCAGCAGTTTATATGTTAGTCTAGCGGGCAACACCGGGGAGCTGTTTTTT. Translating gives CASSLYVSLAGNTGELFF.